This paragraph covers one TCR beta chain sequence. Using immunoSEQ multiplex PCR, the repertoire was profiled, and TCRdb retains in-frame clones only, with some absent. The table lists 57,000 or so clones, around 80% of them singletons. V dropped 4 bases and J dropped 8 bases, with 14 bases sitting between them. The germline V gene encodes CDR1 LNHNV and CDR2 YYDKDF (reference sequence). There are 14 residues in the CDR3. The data are from a study of T cell responses to AZD1222 COVID-19 vaccine. The sequence derives from an adult who received the AZD1222 COVID-19 vaccine. Material: peripheral blood, obtained 28 days after the second AZD1222 dose. The chain employs TRBV15 and TRBJ1-4; unclear D gene. In nucleotides, the CDR3 is TGTGCCACCAGCAAAGAAACCCCATGGGAAAAACTGTTTTTT. This sequence encodes CATSKETPWEKLFF.